The 16 T cell receptor beta chains in this list originate from one sample, sequenced in a study of early stage breast cancer tumors. TCRdb's table, derived via immunoSEQ multiplex PCR, lists solely in-frame clones and lacks some. Among about 29,000 clones listed, roughly four fifths were seen once. Sequenced input: blood. Receptor source: a person between 45 and 65 years old with breast cancer.

The chain couples TRBV7-9 to TRBJ2-7; D uncertain. The CDR3 has 15 amino acids. CDR1 is SEHNR, CDR2 FQNEAQ, per germline (reference sequence). V was cut by 5 bases and J by 5 bases, with 19 bases left in between. The CDR3 nucleotides read TGTGCCAGCAGCCCTAGACTCACCTCCGCCCACGAGCAGTACTTC. It encodes CASSPRLTSAHEQYF.

This chain joins TRBV19 and TRBJ1-5; no definite D call. The V end was cut by 3 bases, the J end by 7 bases, with 10 bases between. Per the germline V gene, CDR1 is LNHDA and CDR2 is SQIVND (reference sequence). The CDR3 loop spans 13 amino acids. The CDR3: CASSIRSMQPQHF. CDR3 bases: TGTGCCAGTAGTATTAGGTCAATGCAGCCCCAGCATTTT.

This chain links TRBV7-6 with TRBJ2-5; 13 bases are a match to TRBD2. J lost 1 base, V lost 7 bases, and 6 bases had no gene match. CDR1 is SGHVS, CDR2 FNYEAQ, per germline. The CDR3 totals 16 residues. The CDR3 region has the DNA TGTGCCAGCACCCGGGGGACTAGCGGGATCCAAGAGACCCAGTACTTC. Its protein product is CASTRGTSGIQETQYF.

This clone turned up a few times. V is TRBV6-5 and J is TRBJ2-1; 8 nucleotides agree with TRBD2. The CDR3 has 16 amino acids. The junction had 10 bases not matched to a gene; V was cut back by 2 bases and J by 7 bases. CDR1 is MNHEY, CDR2 SVGAGI, per germline. The CDR3 spells CASSYDVLAGYNEQFF. For the CDR3, the DNA is TGTGCCAGCAGTTACGATGTTTTAGCGGGGTATAATGAGCAGTTCTTC.

The chain carries TRBV12-5 and TRBJ2-1, with 10 bases aligning to TRBD2. CDR1 LGHNT and CDR2 FRNRAP come from the germline V gene. Losses at the gene ends were 3 bases for V and 2 bases for J; bases not matched to a gene: 7. The CDR3 is made up of 17 amino acids. In nucleotides, the CDR3 is TGTGCTAGTGGTTTAGACACTAGCGGGACCCCCTACAATGAGCAGTTCTTC. It is translated as CASGLDTSGTPYNEQFF.

This chain connects TRBV5-1 to TRBJ2-2; 10 nucleotides match TRBD2. This CDR3 is built from 16 residues. V was pared by 3 bases and J by 4 bases, with 6 bases of the junction left unmatched. Per germline, CDR1 SGHRS and CDR2 YFSETQ. The CDR3 loop is CASSWLAGAVTGELFF. The DNA for the CDR3 is TGCGCCAGCAGCTGGCTAGCGGGGGCTGTCACCGGGGAGCTGTTTTTT. Using reference TRBV5-1 and TRBJ2-2 for the parts outside the CDR3, the full variable domain is KAGVTQTPRYLIKTRGQQVTLSCSPISGHRSVSWYQQTPGQGLQFLFEYFSETQRNKGNFPGRFSGRQFSNSRSEMNVSTLELGDSALYLCASSWLAGAVTGELFFGEGSRLTVL.

V is TRBV18 and J is TRBJ2-2; unclear D gene. Trimming took 6 bases from V and 7 from J, leaving 12 bases between them. This CDR3 region has 13 residues. CDR1 KGHSH and CDR2 LQKENI come from the germline V gene. The CDR3 region is CASSPTEIGELFF. The CDR3 DNA reads TGTGCCAGCTCGCCGACGGAAATCGGGGAGCTGTTTTTT.

This chain joins TRBV5-4 and TRBJ2-3; 14 bases are a match to TRBD2. The length of the CDR3 is 17 residues. The V gene end was trimmed by 0 bases and the J gene end by 6 bases; junction bases not matched to a gene: 6. Germline V lookup: CDR1 SGHNT, CDR2 YYREEE (reference sequence). CDR3 sequence: CASSLEGLAGVTDTQYF. The DNA of the CDR3 is TGTGCCAGCAGCTTGGAGGGACTAGCGGGAGTCACGGATACGCAGTATTTT.

The chain combines TRBV30 with TRBJ2-7, with TRBD1 identical over 9 bases. J gave up 9 bases and V 2 bases, and 2 bases lay outside the gene matches. The CDR3 sequence is 11 residues long. Germline lookup yields CDR1 GTSNPN and CDR2 SVGIG (reference sequence). This CDR3 is CAWSSTGGQYF. CDR3 sequence (DNA): TGTGCCTGGAGTTCGACAGGGGGGCAGTACTTC.

V is TRBV4-1 and J is TRBJ2-5; a weak D match, TRBD1 (6 bases). CDR1 is MGHRA and CDR2 is YSYEKL in the germline V gene. The CDR3 runs 15 residues. Trimming left V 0 bases short and J 7 bases short, with 15 bases between. The CDR3 region is CASSQDQAGDRTQYF. In nucleotides, the CDR3 is TGCGCCAGCAGCCAAGATCAGGCAGGGGATCGGACCCAGTACTTC.

V is TRBV5-1 and J is TRBJ1-6; 9 nucleotides align to TRBD1. The V gene end was trimmed by 4 bases and the J gene end by 7 bases; junction bases not matched to a gene: 6. Germline V gene sequence: CDR1 SGHRS, CDR2 YFSETQ. CDR3 length: 15 amino acids. CDR3 in amino acids: CASSLPGQGNSPLHF. The CDR3 coding sequence is TGCGCCAGCAGCCTCCCGGGACAGGGAAATTCACCCCTCCACTTT. The variable domain in full, completed from reference TRBV5-1 and TRBJ1-6, reads KAGVTQTPRYLIKTRGQQVTLSCSPISGHRSVSWYQQTPGQGLQFLFEYFSETQRNKGNFPGRFSGRQFSNSRSEMNVSTLELGDSALYLCASSLPGQGNSPLHFGNGTRLTVT.

This sequence joins TRBV4-2 and TRBJ1-6; no firm D call. The germline V and J ends were trimmed by 1 base and 7 bases, with 8 bases remaining between them. Germline V gives CDR1 LGHNA, CDR2 YNFKEQ. This CDR3 spans 14 amino acids. CDR3 coding DNA: TGTGCCAGCAGCCAAGGCATGAACAATTCACCCCTCCACTTT. Translation: CASSQGMNNSPLHF.

The gene calls are TRBV5-1 and TRBJ1-2; D may be TRBD1 (6 bases). CDR1 and CDR2 from the germline V gene are SGHRS and YFSETQ. The CDR3 is 14 residues long. V dropped 2 bases and J dropped 2 bases, with 10 bases sitting between them. The chain's CDR3 is CASSFTGSNYGYTF. CDR3 coding DNA: TGCGCCAGCAGCTTCACAGGGAGCAACTATGGCTACACCTTC.

The chain links TRBV11-3 to TRBJ1-1, with 8 nucleotides matching TRBD1. The CDR3 loop spans 13 amino acids. V dropped 3 bases and J dropped 11; count of bases not matched to a gene: 8. Germline CDR1 is SGHNT and CDR2 is YENEEA. CDR3 DNA sequence: TGTGCCAGCAGCTTCGGCAGGACAGGGAGGGCTTTCTTT. This codes for CASSFGRTGRAFF.

The J gene is TRBJ2-7, the V gene TRBV29-1; D remains unclear. In germline, CDR1 is SQVTM, CDR2 ANQGSEA. Between the trimmed V and J ends, which lost 6 bases and 3 bases, there was a span of 15 bases. This CDR3 is 13 amino acids long. The CDR3 nucleotides are TGCAGCGTGTACTCAGATATCGACTACGAGCAGTACTTC. Protein sequence: CSVYSDIDYEQYF.

The J gene is TRBJ1-1, the V gene TRBV7-9; D unresolved. The CDR3 runs 14 residues. V shed 0 bases and J shed 1 base, with 6 bases lying between them. Germline V gives CDR1 SEHNR, CDR2 FQNEAQ (reference sequence). The DNA for the CDR3 is TGTGCCAGCAGCTTAGCGACGGCGAACACTGAAGCTTTCTTT. Translating it yields CASSLATANTEAFF.